A single sample gave rise to the 14 T cell receptor beta chains below, sequenced in a study of T cell changes during pregnancy in multiple sclerosis. Only in-frame clones appear in the TCRdb table, and some are missing; sequencing was by immunoSEQ multiplex PCR. The table has 78,000 or so clones, about 91% seen once; the top ten hold less than 3%. The material was peripheral blood, obtained before pregnancy. The receptors derive from a female donor with multiple sclerosis, enrolled in a pregnancy study.

Remarks on this clone: The junction departs from the called germline gene at one end, perhaps through a read error. The rearrangement joins TRBV7-7 to TRBJ2-7; 9 nucleotides align to TRBD2. CDR3 length equals 16 residues. Germline V gene sequence: CDR1 SSHAT, CDR2 FNYEAQ (reference sequence). CDR3 in DNA: TGTGCTAGCAGCCCGGGAGGGCTAGCGGGATCCTACGAGCAGTACTTC. Translating it yields CASSPGGLAGSYEQYF.

The chain carries TRBV7-9 and TRBJ2-2; D might be TRBD1 (6 bases). The V end was cut by 4 bases, the J end by 7 bases, with 10 bases between. This CDR3 is 13 amino acids long. Looked up from germline, CDR1 is SEHNR and CDR2 is FQNEAQ (reference sequence). The CDR3 here is CASSYREIGELFF. The CDR3 bases are TGTGCCAGCAGCTACAGGGAGATCGGGGAGCTGTTTTTT.

This chain joins TRBV7-8 and TRBJ2-7; D is unclear. V lost 2 bases and J lost 3, with 11 bases in between. This CDR3 is 14 amino acids long. The germline gives CDR1 SGHVS, CDR2 FQNEAQ. Written as DNA, the CDR3 is TGTGCCAGCAGCTTATTTCGACGAGGCTACGAGCAGTACTTC. Translated: CASSLFRRGYEQYF.

V usage is TRBV9 and J usage is TRBJ2-7; D not certain. The CDR3 length is 13 residues. Trimming took off 3 bases at V and 0 bases at J, with 7 bases between the two ends. From germline, CDR1 is SGDLS and CDR2 YYNGEE. DNA of the CDR3: TGTGCCAGCAGCGGGGCAGGCTCCTACGAGCAGTACTTC. Its translation is CASSGAGSYEQYF.

V and J are TRBV11-2 and TRBJ2-5, with a tentative D call TRBD1 (6 bases). Germline V gene lookup returns CDR1 SGHAT and CDR2 FQNNGV. The V gene lost 3 bases and the J gene lost 4 bases, with 12 bases spanning the gap. This CDR3 region has 14 residues. As DNA, the CDR3 is TGTGCCAGCAGCTTCCAGGGGCGGAGAGAGACCCAGTACTTC. Protein product: CASSFQGRRETQYF. Variable domain in full (rest from reference TRBV11-2 and TRBJ2-5): EAGVAQSPRYKIIEKRQSVAFWCNPISGHATLYWYQQILGQGPKLLIQFQNNGVVDDSQLPKDRFSAERLKGVDSTLKIQPAKLEDSAVYLCASSFQGRRETQYFGPGTRLLVL.

This rearrangement joins TRBV7-2 to TRBJ1-5; 9 bases align to TRBD1. Germline loops: CDR1 SGHTA, CDR2 FQGNSA. J lost 6 bases, V lost 5 bases, and 5 bases had no gene match. This CDR3 is built from 14 residues. The CDR3 is CASSETGGGQPQHF. In DNA, the CDR3 is TGTGCCAGCAGCGAGACAGGGGGGGGTCAGCCCCAGCATTTT. Filled out from reference TRBV7-2 and TRBJ1-5, the complete variable domain reads GAGVSQSPSNKVTEKGKDVELRCDPISGHTALYWYRQSLGQGLEFLIYFQGNSAPDKSGLPSDRFSAERTGGSVSTLTIQRTQQEDSAVYLCASSETGGGQPQHFGDGTRLSIL.

The rearrangement joins TRBV27 to TRBJ2-6, with a possible D match to TRBD1 (6 bases). Germline values: CDR1 MNHEY, CDR2 SMNVEV (reference sequence). Trimming cost V 5 bases and J 9 bases, with 17 bases left between them. The CDR3 sequence is 15 residues long. CDR3 DNA: TGTGCCAGCAGTGCAGGGGCCACCCAAAGCAACGTCCTGACTTTC. This translates into CASSAGATQSNVLTF.

This rearrangement joins TRBV19 to TRBJ1-5, with a possible D match to TRBD1 (6 bases). The V gene's germline CDR1 is LNHDA and CDR2 SQIVND (reference sequence). The V end was cut by 5 bases, the J end by 4 bases, with 15 bases between. The CDR3 is 15 amino acids. The CDR3 region is CASSQTGARNQPQHF. For the CDR3, the DNA is TGTGCCAGTAGTCAGACAGGAGCCAGAAATCAGCCCCAGCATTTT.

The chain couples TRBV7-8 to TRBJ1-1; D not resolved. With 2 bases removed from V and 4 bases from J, the gap between germline ends came to 5 bases. CDR1 and CDR2 (germline): SGHVS, FQNEAQ. This CDR3 comprises 12 residues. The CDR3 here is CASSLKLTEAFF. The DNA for the CDR3 is TGTGCCAGCAGCTTAAAGCTCACTGAAGCTTTCTTT. The entire variable domain, with the rest obtained from reference TRBV7-8 and TRBJ1-1, is as follows: GAGVSQSPRYKVAKRGQDVALRCDPISGHVSLFWYQQALGQGPEFLTYFQNEAQLDKSGLPSDRFFAERPEGSVSTLKIQRTQQEDSAVYLCASSLKLTEAFFGQGTRLTVV.

The chain employs TRBV28 and TRBJ1-1, with D perhaps TRBD1 (5 bases). Germline V gene sequence: CDR1 MDHEN, CDR2 SYDVKM. This CDR3 has 11 amino acids. V lost 6 bases and J lost 5, with 7 bases in between. CDR3 DNA sequence: TGTGCCAGCAGGGGGGGGACTGAAGCTTTCTTT. As protein: CASRGGTEAFF.

V and J are TRBV6-5 and TRBJ2-1, with D possibly matching TRBD2 (6 bases). This CDR3 spans 12 amino acids. Between the trimmed V and J ends, which lost 11 bases and 1 base, there was a span of 9 bases. In germline, CDR1 is MNHEY, CDR2 SVGAGI. The CDR3 nucleotides read TGTGCCGCCGGGACTTCCTACAATGAGCAGTTCTTC. Protein: CAAGTSYNEQFF.

The rearrangement uses TRBV5-6 and TRBJ2-3; 9 nucleotides match TRBD2. CDR1 is SGHDT and CDR2 is YYEEEE in the germline V gene. Losses at the gene ends were 0 bases for V and 5 bases for J; bases not matched to a gene: 7. This CDR3 has 16 amino acids. The CDR3 bases are TGTGCCAGCAGCTTGGAAATAGCGGGAGAAGGAGATACGCAGTATTTT. It codes for CASSLEIAGEGDTQYF. Combining the CDR3 with reference TRBV5-6 and TRBJ2-3 gives the whole variable domain DAGVTQSPTHLIKTRGQQVTLRCSPKSGHDTVSWYQQALGQGPQFIFQYYEEEERQRGNFPDRFSGHQFPNYSSELNVNALLLGDSALYLCASSLEIAGEGDTQYFGPGTRLTVL.

A note on this clone: Likely a read error: the CDR3 ends without its conserved phenylalanine or tryptophan. The DNA is omitted, as the CDR3 cannot be located on it reliably, and the CDR3 follows TCRdb's listing. The V call is TRBV2, the J call TRBJ2-4; TRBD2 is the table's D call, not checked against the DNA. Germline V CDR1 and CDR2: SNHLY, FYNNEI. With termini counted, the CDR3 has 11 amino acids. The CDR3 loop reads CASSGEGTGTL.

V is TRBV9 and J is TRBJ2-7; D gene ambiguous. This CDR3 is built from 15 residues. V was trimmed by 4 bases and J by 0 bases, leaving 14 bases between them. Per germline, CDR1 SGDLS and CDR2 YYNGEE. The CDR3 spells CASSPQAGFSYEQYF. CDR3 sequence (DNA): TGTGCCAGCAGCCCCCAGGCAGGTTTCTCCTACGAGCAGTACTTC.